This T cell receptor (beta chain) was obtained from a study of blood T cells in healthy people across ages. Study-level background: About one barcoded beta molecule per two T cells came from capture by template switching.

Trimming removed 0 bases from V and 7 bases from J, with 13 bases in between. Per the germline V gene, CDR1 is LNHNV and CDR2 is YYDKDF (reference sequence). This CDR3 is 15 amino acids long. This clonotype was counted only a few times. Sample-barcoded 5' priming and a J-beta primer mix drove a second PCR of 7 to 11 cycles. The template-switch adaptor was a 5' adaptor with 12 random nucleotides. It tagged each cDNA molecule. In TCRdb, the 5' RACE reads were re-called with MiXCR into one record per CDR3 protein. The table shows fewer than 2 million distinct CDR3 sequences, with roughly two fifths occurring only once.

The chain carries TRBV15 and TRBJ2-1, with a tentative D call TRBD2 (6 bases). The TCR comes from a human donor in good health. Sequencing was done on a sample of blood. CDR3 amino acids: CATSRDPGLGNEQFF. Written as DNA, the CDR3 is TGTGCCACCAGCAGAGATCCGGGACTCGGAAATGAGCAGTTCTTC.